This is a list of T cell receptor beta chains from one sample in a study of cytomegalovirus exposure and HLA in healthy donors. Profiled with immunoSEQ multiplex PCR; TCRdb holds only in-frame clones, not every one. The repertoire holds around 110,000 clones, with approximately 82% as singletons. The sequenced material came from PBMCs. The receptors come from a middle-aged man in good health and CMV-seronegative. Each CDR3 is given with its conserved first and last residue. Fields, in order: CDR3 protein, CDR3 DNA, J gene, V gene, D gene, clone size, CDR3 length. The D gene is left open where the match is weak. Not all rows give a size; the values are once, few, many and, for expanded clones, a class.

CDR3 protein: CASSVEWTSGVTDTQYF; CDR3 DNA: TGTGCCAGCAGCGTAGAGTGGACTAGCGGGGTCACAGATACGCAGTATTTT; J gene: TRBJ2-3; V gene: TRBV9; D gene: TRBD2; clone size: NA; CDR3 length: 17
CDR3 protein: CASALGRGGETQYF; CDR3 DNA: TGTGCCAGCGCTCTTGGACGGGGAGGGGAGACCCAGTACTTC; J gene: TRBJ2-5; V gene: TRBV6-1; D gene: TRBD2; clone size: NA; CDR3 length: 14
CDR3 protein: CASSPGGDRVWYGYTF; CDR3 DNA: TGTGCCAGCAGCCCAGGGGGGGACAGGGTCTGGTATGGCTACACCTTC; J gene: TRBJ1-2; V gene: TRBV6-4; D gene: TRBD1; clone size: NA; CDR3 length: 16
CDR3 protein: CSAGLAGFYEQYF; CDR3 DNA: TGCAGCGCCGGACTAGCGGGGTTCTACGAGCAGTACTTC; J gene: TRBJ2-7; V gene: TRBV29-1; D gene: TRBD2; clone size: NA; CDR3 length: 13
CDR3 protein: CASSPVGSYTGELFF; CDR3 DNA: TGTGCCAGCTCACCTGTGGGCAGTTACACCGGGGAGCTGTTTTTT; J gene: TRBJ2-2; V gene: TRBV18; D gene: NA; clone size: NA; CDR3 length: 15
CDR3 protein: CASESGGAGPGELFF; CDR3 DNA: TGTGCCAGCGAAAGCGGGGGGGCGGGTCCCGGGGAGCTGTTTTTT; J gene: TRBJ2-2; V gene: TRBV6-5; D gene: TRBD2; clone size: NA; CDR3 length: 15
CDR3 protein: CSAGTGNTEAFF; CDR3 DNA: TGCAGCGCCGGGACAGGGAACACTGAAGCTTTCTTT; J gene: TRBJ1-1; V gene: TRBV29-1; D gene: TRBD1; clone size: few; CDR3 length: 12
CDR3 protein: CASSELTGGSYEQYF; CDR3 DNA: TGTGCCAGCAGTGAGCTGACAGGGGGTTCCTACGAGCAGTACTTC; J gene: TRBJ2-7; V gene: TRBV6-1; D gene: TRBD1; clone size: NA; CDR3 length: 15
CDR3 protein: CASSPRAGSLTNEKLFF; CDR3 DNA: TGTGCCAGCTCACCCCGAGCGGGGAGTTTAACTAATGAAAAACTGTTTTTT; J gene: TRBJ1-4; V gene: TRBV18; D gene: NA; clone size: NA; CDR3 length: 17
CDR3 protein: CASSLALGGREKLFF; CDR3 DNA: TGCGCCAGCAGCTTGGCCTTAGGGGGTCGGGAAAAACTGTTTTTT; J gene: TRBJ1-4; V gene: TRBV5-1; D gene: NA; clone size: NA; CDR3 length: 15
CDR3 protein: CASSRGGVGEKLFF; CDR3 DNA: TGCGCCAGCAGTCGTGGGGGCGTCGGTGAAAAACTGTTTTTT; J gene: TRBJ1-4; V gene: TRBV5-1; D gene: NA; clone size: NA; CDR3 length: 14
CDR3 protein: CASGQGDQPQHF; CDR3 DNA: TGTGCCAGCGGACAGGGGGATCAGCCCCAGCATTTT; J gene: TRBJ1-5; V gene: TRBV19; D gene: TRBD1; clone size: NA; CDR3 length: 12
CDR3 protein: CASSLGGGREQYF; CDR3 DNA: TGTGCCAGCAGCTTGGGCGGGGGTCGGGAGCAGTACTTC; J gene: TRBJ2-7; V gene: TRBV5-4; D gene: TRBD2; clone size: NA; CDR3 length: 13
CDR3 protein: CASSSRTSGMGRQFF; CDR3 DNA: TGTGCCAGCAGCTCGCGGACTAGCGGCATGGGGCGGCAGTTCTTC; J gene: TRBJ2-1; V gene: TRBV5-4; D gene: TRBD2; clone size: NA; CDR3 length: 15
CDR3 protein: CSVGGQGYNEQFF; CDR3 DNA: TGCAGCGTTGGGGGTCAGGGGTACAATGAGCAGTTCTTC; J gene: TRBJ2-1; V gene: TRBV29-1; D gene: NA; clone size: NA; CDR3 length: 13
CDR3 protein: CASRPSGGDTQYF; CDR3 DNA: TGTGCCAGCAGGCCGTCGGGGGGGGATACGCAGTATTTT; J gene: TRBJ2-3; V gene: TRBV6-1; D gene: TRBD2; clone size: NA; CDR3 length: 13
CDR3 protein: CASSEVGTGGGYTF; CDR3 DNA: TGTGCCAGCAGTGAAGTAGGGACAGGGGGGGGCTACACCTTC; J gene: TRBJ1-2; V gene: TRBV6-1; D gene: TRBD1; clone size: NA; CDR3 length: 14
CDR3 protein: CASSQEERGVDTQYF; CDR3 DNA: TGCGCCAGCAGCCAAGAAGAGCGGGGGGTGGATACGCAGTATTTT; J gene: TRBJ2-3; V gene: TRBV4-1; D gene: TRBD2; clone size: NA; CDR3 length: 15
CDR3 protein: CSVRGGQETQYF; CDR3 DNA: TGCAGCGTCCGGGGGGGACAAGAGACCCAGTACTTC; J gene: TRBJ2-5; V gene: TRBV29-1; D gene: TRBD2; clone size: NA; CDR3 length: 12
CDR3 protein: CASSETPATNEKLFF; CDR3 DNA: TGTGCCAGCAGTGAGACTCCCGCAACTAATGAAAAACTGTTTTTT; J gene: TRBJ1-4; V gene: TRBV2; D gene: NA; clone size: NA; CDR3 length: 15
CDR3 protein: CASRVTGGQGYGYTF; CDR3 DNA: TGTGCCAGCAGGGTAACAGGGGGCCAAGGCTATGGCTACACCTTC; J gene: TRBJ1-2; V gene: TRBV5-4; D gene: TRBD1; clone size: NA; CDR3 length: 15
CDR3 protein: CASSVTGANYGYTF; CDR3 DNA: TGTGCCAGCAGCGTGACAGGGGCTAACTATGGCTACACCTTC; J gene: TRBJ1-2; V gene: TRBV13; D gene: TRBD1; clone size: few; CDR3 length: 14
CDR3 protein: CASSHPTLQGAQYF; CDR3 DNA: TGCGCCAGCAGCCATCCTACCCTCCAGGGGGCGCAGTATTTT; J gene: TRBJ2-3; V gene: TRBV4-1; D gene: TRBD1; clone size: NA; CDR3 length: 14
CDR3 protein: CASFSRGNTDTQYF; CDR3 DNA: TGTGCCAGCTTCTCGCGGGGAAACACAGATACGCAGTATTTT; J gene: TRBJ2-3; V gene: TRBV6-1; D gene: NA; clone size: NA; CDR3 length: 14
CDR3 protein: CASSLALAGNTGELFF; CDR3 DNA: TGTGCCAGCAGCTTAGCGCTAGCGGGGAACACCGGGGAGCTGTTTTTT; J gene: TRBJ2-2; V gene: TRBV11-3; D gene: TRBD2; clone size: NA; CDR3 length: 16
CDR3 protein: CASSRTGGGNTIYF; CDR3 DNA: TGTGCCAGCAGTAGGACAGGGGGAGGAAACACCATATATTTT; J gene: TRBJ1-3; V gene: TRBV6-1; D gene: TRBD1; clone size: NA; CDR3 length: 14
CDR3 protein: CASRGPGGGETQYF; CDR3 DNA: TGTGCCAGCAGGGGCCCGGGGGGCGGGGAGACCCAGTACTTC; J gene: TRBJ2-5; V gene: TRBV5-4; D gene: NA; clone size: NA; CDR3 length: 14
CDR3 protein: CATGTGGATNYGYTF; CDR3 DNA: TGTGCCACCGGGACAGGGGGCGCAACTAACTATGGCTACACCTTC; J gene: TRBJ1-2; V gene: TRBV19; D gene: TRBD1; clone size: NA; CDR3 length: 15